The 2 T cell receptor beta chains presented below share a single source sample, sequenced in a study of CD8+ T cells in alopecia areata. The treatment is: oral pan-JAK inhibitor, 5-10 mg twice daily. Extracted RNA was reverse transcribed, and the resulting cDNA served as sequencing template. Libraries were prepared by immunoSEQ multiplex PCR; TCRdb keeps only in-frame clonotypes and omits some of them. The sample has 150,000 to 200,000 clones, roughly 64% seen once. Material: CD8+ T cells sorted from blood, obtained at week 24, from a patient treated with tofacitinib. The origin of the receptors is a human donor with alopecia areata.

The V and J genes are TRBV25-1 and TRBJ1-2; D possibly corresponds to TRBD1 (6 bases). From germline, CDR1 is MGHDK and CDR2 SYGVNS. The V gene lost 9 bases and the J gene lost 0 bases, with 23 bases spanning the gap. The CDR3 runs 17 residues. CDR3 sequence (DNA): TGTGCCAGACAGTACCAATCACGGGACACAGCTAACTATGGCTACACCTTC. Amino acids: CARQYQSRDTANYGYTF.

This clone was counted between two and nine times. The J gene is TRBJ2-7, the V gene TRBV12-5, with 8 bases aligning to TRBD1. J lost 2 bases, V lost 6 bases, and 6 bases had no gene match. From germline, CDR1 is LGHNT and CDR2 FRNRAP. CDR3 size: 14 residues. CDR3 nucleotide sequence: TGTGCTAGTGGCCGACCGGGACAGGCCTACGAGCAGTACTTC. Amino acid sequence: CASGRPGQAYEQYF.